These 2 T cell receptor beta chains originate from one sample sequenced in a study of graft-versus-host responses after intestinal transplantation. This table comes from immunoSEQ multiplex PCR, and its TCRdb copy is limited to in-frame clones, with some not included. The sample lists some 69,000 clones; roughly 90% were seen once. Sequenced here: bone marrow, sampled 734 days after intestinal transplantation. Receptor source: a human patient who received an intestinal transplant, so some T cells may come from the graft donor.

V gene TRBV4-1 combines with J gene TRBJ1-5, with D perhaps TRBD1 (6 bases). The V and J ends lost 1 base and 5 bases respectively, with 12 bases between them. The CDR3 is made up of 15 amino acids. Germline loops: CDR1 MGHRA, CDR2 YSYEKL. CDR3 sequence (DNA): TGCGCCAGCAGCCAAGCCATGACAGGCTATCAGCCCCAGCATTTT. The encoded protein is CASSQAMTGYQPQHF.

This chain joins TRBV11-3 and TRBJ2-1; possible D gene TRBD2, 6 bases. The V end lost 3 bases, the J end lost 5 bases, and 14 bases lay between the germline ends. The CDR3 runs to 15 residues. Germline CDR1 SGHNT, CDR2 YENEEA. This CDR3 reads CASSFSGEGDNEQFF. The CDR3 DNA sequence: TGTGCCAGCAGCTTTAGCGGTGAAGGGGACAATGAGCAGTTCTTC.